This T cell receptor beta chain was documented in a study of blood T cell repertoires in COVID-19. Study as a whole: PBMCs, B-cell-depleted T cells, or T cells provided the cDNA or gDNA that made up the material.

Original processing methods: Cell counts per sample came from amplifying reference gene primers. Data came from immunoSEQ multiplex PCR; TCRdb stores just in-frame clones and leaves some out. The DNA was the basis for D and trimming; V, J and clone size are from that table. The table has roughly 400,000 clones, around 87% seen once. The CDR3 has 14 amino acids. V was clipped by 0 bases and J by 11 bases; unmatched bases: 7. CDR1 and CDR2 from the germline V gene are ENHRY and SYGVKD. The chain links TRBV10-3 to TRBJ1-5, with 7 bases lining up with TRBD1. This sequence originates from a man aged 25-45 years who had recovered from COVID-19. Material for sequencing was PBMCs or T cells enriched from blood (not recorded which). The CDR3 sequence: CAISESGTAGTQHF. The CDR3 DNA follows: TGTGCCATCAGTGAGTCTGGGACAGCTGGTACCCAGCATTTT.